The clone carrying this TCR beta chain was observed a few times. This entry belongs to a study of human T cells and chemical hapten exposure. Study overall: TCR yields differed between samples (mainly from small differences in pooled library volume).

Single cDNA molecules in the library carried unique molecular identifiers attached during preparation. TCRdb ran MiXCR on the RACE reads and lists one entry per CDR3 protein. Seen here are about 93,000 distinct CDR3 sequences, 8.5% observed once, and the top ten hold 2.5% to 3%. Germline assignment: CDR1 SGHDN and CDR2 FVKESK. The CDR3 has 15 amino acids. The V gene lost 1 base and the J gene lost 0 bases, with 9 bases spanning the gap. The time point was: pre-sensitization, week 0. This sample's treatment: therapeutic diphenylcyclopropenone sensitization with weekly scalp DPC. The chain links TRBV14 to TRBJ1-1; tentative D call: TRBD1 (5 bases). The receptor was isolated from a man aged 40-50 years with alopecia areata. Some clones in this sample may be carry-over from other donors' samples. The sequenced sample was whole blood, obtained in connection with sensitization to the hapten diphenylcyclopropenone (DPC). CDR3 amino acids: CASSQGQNMNTEAFF. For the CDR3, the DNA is TGTGCCAGCAGCCAAGGACAGAACATGAACACTGAAGCTTTCTTT.